The 3 T cell receptor beta chains given below trace back to one sample, sequenced in a study of spatial heterogeneity in lung cancer. Time point indicated: blood at routine non-recurrence follow-up after resection. TCRs were sequenced from unsorted whole RNA of tumor, nontumor lung or PBMC. TCRdb analysed the 5' RACE reads with MiXCR anew, one entry per CDR3 protein. This sample carries roughly 120,000 distinct CDR3 sequences, 10% to 15% of them seen once, and the ten largest clones take approximately 16%. The starting material was PBMCs, obtained at follow-up. The receptors stem from a male donor with early-stage non-small cell lung cancer.

The V gene is TRBV7-6, the J gene TRBJ2-3; D is uncertain. V lost 1 base, J lost 10 bases, and 6 bases lay in between. Germline CDR1 is SGHVS and CDR2 is FNYEAQ. The CDR3 totals 11 residues. CDR3 in amino acids: CASSLGTPQYF. DNA for the CDR3: TGTGCCAGCAGCTTAGGGACCCCGCAGTATTTT.

This clonotype was recorded many times. The chain has TRBV29-1 and TRBJ2-3; TRBD1 agrees at 10 bases. Germline CDR1 SQVTM, CDR2 ANQGSEA. Trimming removed 6 bases from V and 1 base from J; junction bases left unmatched: 4. This CDR3 is built from 14 residues. CDR3 in amino acids: CSVGTGARTDTQYF. The CDR3 DNA is TGCAGCGTGGGGACAGGGGCCCGCACAGATACGCAGTATTTT.

A few counts support this clonotype. The chain couples TRBV11-3 to TRBJ2-1; maybe TRBD2 (6 bases). Germline V gives CDR1 SGHNT, CDR2 YENEEA. Trimming took 1 base from V and 10 from J, leaving 14 bases between them. The CDR3 length is 14 residues. The CDR3 sequence is CASSLGDSPSEQFF. The CDR3 bases are TGTGCCAGCAGCTTAGGGGACTCCCCTTCAGAGCAGTTCTTC.